The 24 T cell receptor beta chains below all came from one sample that was sequenced in a study of blood T cell repertoires in COVID-19 (dated by TCRdb to the early 2020s). Library generation was performed with the immunoSEQ multiplex PCR assay. TCRdb provides this immuneACCESS table in a form limited to in-frame rearrangements. Some clones are lacking; in checked studies, under half of them reflect an unresolved V gene, and why the rest are absent is not known. The sample table shows fewer than 350,000 clones, and roughly nine tenths are seen once. The ten largest clonotypes hold less than 15% of the sample. Sample: peripheral blood. The receptors derive from a woman under 40 with COVID-19, enrolled during active disease.

The CDR3 nucleotides read TGTGCCAGCAGCTTGACATCCGAGCAGTACTTC. This gives the protein CASSLTSEQYF. V usage is TRBV5-6 and J usage is TRBJ2-7; D unresolved. Trimming removed 1 base at V and 6 bases at J, with 5 bases between. Germline assignment: CDR1 SGHDT and CDR2 YYEEEE. This CDR3 is 11 amino acids long.

The V gene is TRBV6-1, the J gene TRBJ2-7; D may be TRBD2 (5 bases). Germline CDR1 and CDR2: MNHNS and SASEGT. Trimming cost V 3 bases and J 0 bases, with 12 bases left between them. The CDR3 contains 15 residues. CDR3 residues: CASSDGLRASYEQYF. The DNA for the CDR3 is TGTGCCAGCAGTGATGGTCTGAGGGCCTCCTACGAGCAGTACTTC.

The rearrangement uses TRBV6-5 and TRBJ1-1; D is ambiguous. Trimming took off 5 bases at V and 1 base at J, with 8 bases between the two ends. The CDR3 length is 13 residues. The germline V gene has CDR1 MNHEY and CDR2 SVGAGI. For the CDR3, the DNA is TGTGCCAGCAGTCTTACAGAGAACACTGAAGCTTTCTTT. Residues: CASSLTENTEAFF.

The V gene is TRBV14, the J gene TRBJ2-1; D is uncertain. CDR1 and CDR2 from the germline V gene are SGHDN and FVKESK. V dropped 0 bases and J dropped 0 bases, with 9 bases sitting between them. There are 16 residues in the CDR3. This CDR3 reads CASSQERWSSYNEQFF. The CDR3, as DNA: TGTGCCAGCAGCCAAGAACGCTGGAGCTCCTACAATGAGCAGTTCTTC. The full variable domain, in which reference TRBV14 and TRBJ2-1 provide the parts outside the CDR3, is EAGVTQFPSHSVIEKGQTVTLRCDPISGHDNLYWYRRVMGKEIKFLLHFVKESKQDESGMPNNRFLAERTGGTYSTLKVQPAELEDSGVYFCASSQERWSSYNEQFFGPGTRLTVL.

This chain joins TRBV15 and TRBJ2-5; weak D call: TRBD1 (6 bases). CDR3 length: 16 residues. With 3 bases removed from V and 5 bases from J, the gap between germline ends came to 19 bases. In germline, CDR1 is LNHNV, CDR2 YYDKDF (reference sequence). The CDR3, as DNA: TGTGCCACCAGCAGCTCATTACAGGGTCGTGGTGAGACCCAGTACTTC. Protein sequence: CATSSSLQGRGETQYF.

The chain joins TRBV5-1 to TRBJ2-5, with TRBD2 matching over 10 bases. CDR3 size: 16 residues. In germline, CDR1 is SGHRS, CDR2 YFSETQ. The V segment lost 3 bases and the J segment 5 bases; nucleotides outside the gene matches: 10. The CDR3 DNA sequence: TGCGCCAGCAGCTCTCTAGCGGGGGCCGGGGATGAGACCCAGTACTTC. Its translation is CASSSLAGAGDETQYF.

This sequence joins TRBV19 and TRBJ2-3, with TRBD2 as a possible D gene (5 bases). Germline assignment: CDR1 LNHDA and CDR2 SQIVND (reference sequence). V dropped 7 bases and J dropped 1 base, with 15 bases sitting between them. The CDR3 consists of 15 residues. The CDR3 here is CASTKRSPGTDTQYF. CDR3 nucleotides: TGTGCCAGTACTAAGCGGTCCCCCGGCACAGATACGCAGTATTTT.

This clone was detected only once. V and J are TRBV6-5 and TRBJ2-7; TRBD1 aligns across 11 bases. The germline V gene has CDR1 MNHEY and CDR2 SVGAGI. The CDR3 loop spans 15 amino acids. After removal of 6 bases from V and 4 bases from J, the junction contained 8 bases not matched to a gene. As DNA, the CDR3 is TGTGCCAGCAGGATCCCCGGGACAGGGGGATACGAGCAGTACTTC. It specifies CASRIPGTGGYEQYF.

This rearrangement joins TRBV4-1 to TRBJ1-3; the D is unclear. Germline lookup yields CDR1 MGHRA and CDR2 YSYEKL. The CDR3 loop spans 16 amino acids. V was trimmed by 1 base and J by 2 bases, leaving 12 bases between them. CDR3 in amino acids: CASSQGGRRAGNTIYF. The DNA of the CDR3 is TGCGCCAGCAGCCAAGGGGGTAGGCGGGCTGGAAACACCATATATTTT.

In this sample, this clone turned up a few times. The gene calls are TRBV4-2 and TRBJ1-6, with 7 bases that match TRBD1. The CDR3 runs 17 residues. With 4 bases clipped from V and 7 bases from J, the junction kept 13 bases outside the gene matches. Germline V gives CDR1 LGHNA, CDR2 YNFKEQ. The CDR3 region has the DNA TGTGCCAGCAGCCTAATACAGGGGCGAGGTGAAAATTCACCCCTCCACTTT. Translating gives CASSLIQGRGENSPLHF.

In the case of this clone: The junction does not match germline at one end; this may be a read error. The chain has TRBV7-2 and TRBJ2-3; 12 bases agree with TRBD2. Germline CDR1 and CDR2: SGHTA and FQGNSA. The CDR3 has 14 residues. CDR3 DNA sequence: TGTGCCAGCAGCCTAGCGGGGGGGCCAAATACGCAGTATTTT. It translates to CASSLAGGPNTQYF.

The chain uses TRBV25-1 and TRBJ2-2; 8 nucleotides match TRBD2. The CDR3 loop spans 16 amino acids. V was pared by 8 bases and J by 0 bases, with 8 bases of the junction left unmatched. Germline CDR1 and CDR2: MGHDK and SYGVNS. In nucleotides, the CDR3 is TGTGCCAGCCTCTCTCCCGGGGGGGCGAACACCGGGGAGCTGTTTTTT. It specifies CASLSPGGANTGELFF.

The rearrangement joins TRBV4-1 to TRBJ1-6; 8 positions match TRBD1. The CDR3 totals 14 residues. V gave up 0 bases and J gave up 10 bases; unmatched junction bases: 2. Germline assignment: CDR1 MGHRA and CDR2 YSYEKL. Written as DNA, the CDR3 is TGCGCCAGCAGCCAAGACGGACAGGGATCACCCCTCCACTTT. This gives the protein CASSQDGQGSPLHF.

This rearrangement joins TRBV28 to TRBJ1-3; 12 nucleotides match TRBD1. Trimming removed 5 bases from V and 3 bases from J; junction bases left unmatched: 11. Germline values: CDR1 MDHEN, CDR2 SYDVKM. The CDR3 is 18 amino acids. The CDR3 spells CASSLLGQGALGGNTIYF. The CDR3 DNA reads TGTGCCAGCAGTCTCCTGGGACAGGGGGCGCTGGGTGGAAACACCATATATTTT.

This clone showed up just once. This chain connects TRBV10-3 to TRBJ2-5; no clear D gene. Trimming stripped 4 bases from V and 3 bases from J, with 12 bases between. The V gene's germline CDR1 is ENHRY and CDR2 SYGVKD. This CDR3 is 14 amino acids long. CDR3 nucleotides: TGTGCCATCAGTGGCCGAGACTTAAAAGAGACCCAGTACTTC. Translating gives CAISGRDLKETQYF.

V usage is TRBV6-5 and J usage is TRBJ1-5; D is ambiguous. CDR1 is MNHEY, CDR2 SVGAGI, per germline. V was shortened by 2 bases and J by 5 bases, with 7 bases between the two germline ends. The CDR3 runs 13 residues. CDR3 sequence (DNA): TGTGCCAGCAGTTACGAGGTCTATCAGCCCCAGCATTTT. This codes for CASSYEVYQPQHF.

This chain connects TRBV18 to TRBJ1-4, with D unresolved. The V end lost 5 bases, the J end lost 4 bases, and 8 bases lay between the germline ends. Germline V gives CDR1 KGHSH, CDR2 LQKENI. The CDR3 runs to 13 residues. The CDR3 region is CASSGRDNEKLFF. As DNA, the CDR3 is TGTGCCAGCTCAGGGCGGGATAATGAAAAACTGTTTTTT.

The rearrangement uses TRBV7-9 and TRBJ2-1; 13 bases line up with TRBD2. V lost 4 bases, J lost 8 bases, and 8 bases stayed unmatched. Germline V gene data show CDR1 as SEHNR and CDR2 as FQNEAQ (reference sequence). This CDR3 contains 16 residues. Here the CDR3 DNA reads TGTGCCAGCAGCTCAGGACTAGCGGGGGCCGCGGATGAGCAGTTCTTC. Amino acid sequence: CASSSGLAGAADEQFF.

The J gene is TRBJ1-6, the V gene TRBV5-1; 7 bases map to TRBD1. Looked up from germline, CDR1 is SGHRS and CDR2 is YFSETQ. This CDR3 has 16 residues. The V gene end was trimmed by 3 bases and the J gene end by 8 bases; junction bases not matched to a gene: 11. The CDR3 is CASSSLTGSLDSPLHF. Written as DNA, the CDR3 is TGCGCCAGCAGCTCACTGACAGGGAGCTTAGATTCACCCCTCCACTTT.

The chain is built from TRBV14 and TRBJ2-7, with TRBD1 matching over 9 bases. CDR3 length: 16 residues. The germline V gene has CDR1 SGHDN and CDR2 FVKESK. V shed 3 bases, J shed 6 bases, and the junction held 12 bases outside the gene matches. CDR3 bases: TGTGCCAGCAGCCACCTCCCGGGACAGGGAGTGAGCGAGCAGTACTTC. The encoded protein is CASSHLPGQGVSEQYF. Full variable domain (remainder filled in from reference TRBV14 and TRBJ2-7): EAGVTQFPSHSVIEKGQTVTLRCDPISGHDNLYWYRRVMGKEIKFLLHFVKESKQDESGMPNNRFLAERTGGTYSTLKVQPAELEDSGVYFCASSHLPGQGVSEQYFGPGTRLTVT.

The chain combines TRBV11-2 with TRBJ2-7; 7 bases fit TRBD2. After removal of 4 bases from V and 2 bases from J, the junction contained 8 bases not matched to a gene. The germline CDR1 and CDR2 sequences are SGHAT and FQNNGV. The CDR3 has 15 amino acids. CDR3 DNA sequence: TGTGCCAGCAGCTCGAGCCGGGACTACCCCTACGAGCAGTACTTC. Its translation: CASSSSRDYPYEQYF. Filled out from reference TRBV11-2 and TRBJ2-7, the complete variable domain reads EAGVAQSPRYKIIEKRQSVAFWCNPISGHATLYWYQQILGQGPKLLIQFQNNGVVDDSQLPKDRFSAERLKGVDSTLKIQPAKLEDSAVYLCASSSSRDYPYEQYFGPGTRLTVT.

The gene calls are TRBV6-5 and TRBJ2-7; TRBD1 might be the D (5 bases). The CDR3 runs 11 residues. The V end was cut by 6 bases, the J end by 3 bases, with 6 bases between. Germline V lookup: CDR1 MNHEY, CDR2 SVGAGI. CDR3 residues: CASSRVYEQYF. CDR3 DNA: TGTGCCAGCAGCAGGGTCTACGAGCAGTACTTC.

The genes are TRBV30 and TRBJ1-4; D gene unclear. The V gene lost 4 bases and the J gene lost 8 bases, with 11 bases spanning the gap. The CDR3 sequence is 12 residues long. Germline-derived CDR1 and CDR2 are GTSNPN and SVGIG (reference sequence). Here the CDR3 reads CAWTRDGEKLFF. DNA of the CDR3: TGTGCCTGGACCCGGGATGGGGAAAAACTGTTTTTT.

The rearrangement uses TRBV7-9 and TRBJ2-5; 10 bases agree with TRBD2. Germline CDR1 reads SEHNR; CDR2 reads FQNEAQ (reference sequence). The ends lost 1 base at V and 2 bases at J; junction bases unmatched: 10. This CDR3 is built from 18 residues. The CDR3 DNA follows: TGTGCCAGCAGCTTAGGGCTAGCGGGGGCCCCAGCGCAAGAGACCCAGTACTTC. Residues: CASSLGLAGAPAQETQYF. Combining the CDR3 with reference TRBV7-9 and TRBJ2-5 gives the whole variable domain DTGVSQNPRHKITKRGQNVTFRCDPISEHNRLYWYRQTLGQGPEFLTYFQNEAQLEKSRLLSDRFSAERPKGSFSTLEIQRTEQGDSAMYLCASSLGLAGAPAQETQYFGPGTRLLVL.